One sample yielded the 21 T cell receptor beta chains listed below, sequenced in a study of OX40 agonist ivuxolimab in advanced cancers. Assay used: immunoSEQ multiplex PCR; TCRdb lists only in-frame clones, some missing. This table has tens of thousands of clones, around 91% appearing once. Sequenced here: CD4+ or CD8+ T cells sorted from blood, sampled in a trial of the OX40 agonist ivuxolimab. These receptors came from an adult with an advanced solid tumor such as melanoma, head and neck, liver or kidney cancer.

The chain employs TRBV19 and TRBJ1-4; the D is unclear. Trimming stripped 1 base from V and 0 bases from J, with 6 bases between. The CDR3 is 15 residues long. Germline V lookup: CDR1 LNHDA, CDR2 SQIVND (reference sequence). The CDR3 is CASSIGVTTNEKLFF. As DNA, the CDR3 is TGTGCCAGTAGTATAGGCGTCACAACTAATGAAAAACTGTTTTTT.

The table lists this clone with a count of one. This rearrangement joins TRBV12-5 to TRBJ1-4; D remains ambiguous. CDR3 length equals 12 residues. Trimming shortened V by 0 bases and J by 10 bases, and 6 bases separated the two germline ends. The germline V gene encodes CDR1 LGHNT and CDR2 FRNRAP. The CDR3 spells CASGLVEGKLFF. The DNA of the CDR3 is TGTGCTAGTGGTTTGGTAGAGGGAAAACTGTTTTTT. The variable domain in full, with the rest retrieved from reference TRBV12-5 and TRBJ1-4, is DARVTQTPRHKVTEMGQEVTMRCQPILGHNTVFWYRQTMMQGLELLAYFRNRAPLDDSGMPKDRFSAEMPDATLATLKIQPSEPRDSAVYFCASGLVEGKLFFGSGTQLSVL.

This clone was recorded only once. This chain uses TRBV9 with TRBJ2-1; D gene ambiguous. V was pared by 0 bases and J by 4 bases, with 17 bases between. Germline CDR1 and CDR2: SGDLS and YYNGEE. The length of the CDR3 is 17 residues. The CDR3 DNA reads TGTGCCAGCAGCGTAGGTTGGACGCCCGGAGCTTACAATGAGCAGTTCTTC. Amino acids: CASSVGWTPGAYNEQFF.

DNA of the CDR3: TGTGCCAGCAGTTTATCCCCCCAGGGGCTGAGCACAGATACGCAGTATTTT. This gives the protein CASSLSPQGLSTDTQYF. This chain joins TRBV27 and TRBJ2-3, with TRBD1 as a possible D gene (6 bases). The CDR3 has 17 amino acids. CDR1 and CDR2 from the germline V gene are MNHEY and SMNVEV (reference sequence). The germline V and J ends were trimmed by 0 bases and 0 bases, with 13 bases remaining between them.

The chain employs TRBV19 and TRBJ2-1, with D tentatively TRBD2 (5 bases). The CDR3 covers 16 residues. Germline values: CDR1 LNHDA, CDR2 SQIVND (reference sequence). Trimming left V 6 bases short and J 2 bases short, with 17 bases between. As DNA, the CDR3 is TGTGCCAGTAGGACTGGATGGAGCGGTGCCTACAATGAGCAGTTCTTC. Translated, it gives CASRTGWSGAYNEQFF.

The chain joins TRBV5-1 to TRBJ2-5; D is unresolved. Germline CDR1 SGHRS, CDR2 YFSETQ. This CDR3 comprises 13 residues. V was pared by 5 bases and J by 5 bases, with 13 bases between. CDR3 residues: CASRIGVGETQYF. CDR3 coding DNA: TGCGCCAGCAGAATCGGCGTGGGGGAGACCCAGTACTTC.

The chain employs TRBV19 and TRBJ1-2; D is perhaps TRBD1 (6 bases). CDR3 length: 14 residues. Germline lookup yields CDR1 LNHDA and CDR2 SQIVND (reference sequence). Trimming left V 11 bases short and J 3 bases short, with 19 bases between. The DNA for the CDR3 is TGTGCCTACTCGGGCGACAGGAGGGACTATGGCTACACCTTC. It yields the protein CAYSGDRRDYGYTF. The full variable domain, with the rest looked up from reference TRBV19 and TRBJ1-2, is DGGITQSPKYLFRKEGQNVTLSCEQNLNHDAMYWYRQDPGQGLRLIYYSQIVNDFQKGDIAEGYSVSREKKESFPLTVTSAQKNPTAFYLCAYSGDRRDYGYTFGSGTRLTVV.

This clone was seen a single time. The CDR3 loop is CASSLTFGSGANVLTF. The DNA of the CDR3 is TGTGCCAGCAGCTTAACGTTCGGTTCTGGGGCCAACGTCCTGACTTTC. V and J are TRBV7-3 and TRBJ2-6; D is unresolved. V was shortened by 0 bases and J by 1 base, with 7 bases between the two germline ends. The CDR3 consists of 16 residues. The germline V gene has CDR1 SGHTA and CDR2 FQGTGA.

The V and J genes are TRBV5-3 and TRBJ1-4, with a weak D call TRBD1 (5 bases). TRBV5-3 qualifies as an ORF whose function is uncertain. The V gene lost 3 bases and the J gene lost 8 bases, with 20 bases spanning the gap. CDR3 size: 16 residues. The chain's CDR3 is CARSSSGEEGKEKLFF. CDR3 nucleotide sequence: TGTGCCAGAAGCTCGTCTGGGGAGGAGGGGAAAGAAAAACTGTTTTTT.

The chain employs TRBV9 and TRBJ2-2, with D possibly being TRBD2 (5 bases). Germline CDR1 reads SGDLS; CDR2 reads YYNGEE. This CDR3 contains 18 residues. V shed 0 bases and J shed 5 bases, with 20 bases lying between them. This CDR3 is CASSVARSGGWNTGELFF. In DNA, the CDR3 is TGTGCCAGCAGCGTAGCTAGGTCTGGCGGGTGGAATACCGGGGAGCTGTTTTTT.

The table lists this clone with a count of one. The conserved phenylalanine or tryptophan is not found at the CDR3 terminus, so this likely reflects a read error. No DNA is shown, since the ends of the CDR3 on it are uncertain; the CDR3 is the one TCRdb lists. The chain is built from TRBV28 and TRBJ1-1; the D segment call TRBD1 is taken from the table without a DNA check. Both ends counted, the CDR3 spans 12 residues. Germline V gene data show CDR1 as MDHEN and CDR2 as SYDVKM. The CDR3 protein is CASSFVGGGQRL.

This clone appeared a single time. The V call is TRBV29-1, the J call TRBJ1-5; D gene uncertain. This CDR3 contains 14 residues. V gave up 4 bases and J gave up 0 bases, with 10 bases separating them. Germline lookup yields CDR1 SQVTM and CDR2 ANQGSEA. This CDR3 is CSVGHGDSNQPQHF. The CDR3 DNA follows: TGCAGCGTTGGGCACGGAGATAGCAATCAGCCCCAGCATTTT.

The chain has TRBV6-5 and TRBJ2-7, with 11 bases fitting TRBD1. The CDR3 is made up of 14 amino acids. The trim removed 7 bases at V and 5 bases at J, leaving 7 bases unmatched. The V gene's germline CDR1 is MNHEY and CDR2 SVGAGI. The CDR3 loop is CASNQWDRGNEQYF. The CDR3 bases are TGTGCCAGCAACCAATGGGACAGGGGGAACGAGCAGTACTTC.

The CDR3 spells CASSLVTGSTDTQYF. In DNA form, the CDR3 reads TGCGCCAGCAGCTTGGTTACAGGAAGCACAGATACGCAGTATTTT. J is TRBJ2-3 and V is TRBV5-1, with D maybe TRBD1 (5 bases). Germline V gene data show CDR1 as SGHRS and CDR2 as YFSETQ. Trimming left V 0 bases short and J 0 bases short, with 8 bases between. There are 15 residues in the CDR3.

V gene TRBV7-8 combines with J gene TRBJ1-5; maybe TRBD1 (6 bases). This CDR3 contains 13 residues. The germline gives CDR1 SGHVS, CDR2 FQNEAQ. Between the trimmed V and J ends, which lost 5 bases and 7 bases, there was a span of 12 bases. The CDR3 protein is CASSTGGAQPQHF. The CDR3 region has the DNA TGTGCCAGCAGCACCGGGGGGGCACAGCCCCAGCATTTT. Full variable domain (outside the CDR3, taken from reference TRBV7-8 and TRBJ1-5): GAGVSQSPRYKVAKRGQDVALRCDPISGHVSLFWYQQALGQGPEFLTYFQNEAQLDKSGLPSDRFFAERPEGSVSTLKIQRTQQEDSAVYLCASSTGGAQPQHFGDGTRLSIL.

The gene calls are TRBV28 and TRBJ2-7, with 9 nucleotides matching TRBD1. The length of the CDR3 is 15 residues. Germline values: CDR1 MDHEN, CDR2 SYDVKM. V dropped 4 bases and J dropped 2; count of bases not matched to a gene: 6. Written as DNA, the CDR3 is TGTGCCAGCAGTTCTGGACAGGGGATTACCTACGAGCAGTACTTC. Amino acid sequence: CASSSGQGITYEQYF.

V usage is TRBV7-9 and J usage is TRBJ2-7; D is unclear. This CDR3 spans 13 amino acids. V lost 3 bases and J lost 3, with 9 bases in between. CDR1 is SEHNR, CDR2 FQNEAQ, per germline (reference sequence). The CDR3 reads CASSFPGFYEQYF. The CDR3 nucleotides are TGTGCCAGCAGCTTCCCCGGGTTCTACGAGCAGTACTTC.

This clone has more than one count but fewer than ten. Here the CDR3 reads CAISGWGGQERTYEQYF. The CDR3 nucleotides are TGTGCCATCAGTGGTTGGGGGGGGCAGGAGAGAACCTACGAGCAGTACTTC. This chain uses TRBV10-3 with TRBJ2-7; possibly TRBD2 for D (7 bases). Trimming pared 4 bases from V and 2 bases from J, leaving 21 bases between. CDR3 length equals 17 residues. Germline assignment: CDR1 ENHRY and CDR2 SYGVKD.

CDR3 in DNA: TGTGCCAGGACTTATACAGGGCTAACTTACGAGCAGTACTTC. This encodes CARTYTGLTYEQYF. The gene calls are TRBV2 and TRBJ2-7; perhaps TRBD1 as D (6 bases). Germline-derived CDR1 and CDR2 are SNHLY and FYNNEI. The CDR3 extends over 14 amino acids. The V end was cut by 9 bases, the J end by 4 bases, with 19 bases between.

The V and J genes are TRBV10-3 and TRBJ2-5; TRBD2 might be the D (5 bases). Germline V lookup: CDR1 ENHRY, CDR2 SYGVKD. This CDR3 spans 15 amino acids. Trimming stripped 4 bases from V and 0 bases from J, with 12 bases between. CDR3 sequence reads: CAISGGQTDQETQYF. CDR3 sequence (DNA): TGTGCCATCAGTGGCGGGCAGACTGACCAAGAGACCCAGTACTTC.

V gene TRBV9 combines with J gene TRBJ2-3, with 10 bases fitting TRBD2. Germline assignment: CDR1 SGDLS and CDR2 YYNGEE. The length of the CDR3 is 18 residues. The trim removed 4 bases at V and 4 bases at J, leaving 15 bases unmatched. CDR3 nucleotides: TGTGCCAGCAGCTCCGAAGCTAGCGGGAGAGTTCCGCCAGATACGCAGTATTTT. This encodes CASSSEASGRVPPDTQYF.